This T cell receptor beta chain was recorded in a study of T cell responses to AZD1222 COVID-19 vaccine. This clone turned up a few times. The germline CDR1 and CDR2 sequences are MNHEY and SVGAGI. Trimming removed 3 bases at V and 2 bases at J, with 17 bases between. The CDR3 is 16 amino acids. Assay used: immunoSEQ multiplex PCR; TCRdb lists only in-frame clones, some missing. The sample shows around 75,000 clones, roughly 81% of them seen only once. The receptor was derived from an adult in good health. The source was peripheral blood, collected on day 0 of AZD1222 vaccination. V usage is TRBV6-5 and J usage is TRBJ2-7; D not certain. The CDR3, as DNA: TGTGCCAGCAGTTATCTTGGTTGGACGGGTACCTACGAGCAGTACTTC. It yields the protein CASSYLGWTGTYEQYF.